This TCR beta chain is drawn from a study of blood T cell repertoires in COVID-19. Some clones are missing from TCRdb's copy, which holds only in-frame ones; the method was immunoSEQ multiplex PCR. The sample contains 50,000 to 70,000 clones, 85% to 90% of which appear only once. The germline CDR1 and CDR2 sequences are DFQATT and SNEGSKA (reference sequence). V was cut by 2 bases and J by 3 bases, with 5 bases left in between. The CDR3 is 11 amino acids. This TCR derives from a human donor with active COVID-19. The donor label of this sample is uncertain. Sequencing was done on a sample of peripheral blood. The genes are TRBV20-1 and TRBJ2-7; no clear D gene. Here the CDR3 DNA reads TGCAGTGCTAGAACCGGCTACGAGCAGTACTTC. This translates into CSARTGYEQYF.